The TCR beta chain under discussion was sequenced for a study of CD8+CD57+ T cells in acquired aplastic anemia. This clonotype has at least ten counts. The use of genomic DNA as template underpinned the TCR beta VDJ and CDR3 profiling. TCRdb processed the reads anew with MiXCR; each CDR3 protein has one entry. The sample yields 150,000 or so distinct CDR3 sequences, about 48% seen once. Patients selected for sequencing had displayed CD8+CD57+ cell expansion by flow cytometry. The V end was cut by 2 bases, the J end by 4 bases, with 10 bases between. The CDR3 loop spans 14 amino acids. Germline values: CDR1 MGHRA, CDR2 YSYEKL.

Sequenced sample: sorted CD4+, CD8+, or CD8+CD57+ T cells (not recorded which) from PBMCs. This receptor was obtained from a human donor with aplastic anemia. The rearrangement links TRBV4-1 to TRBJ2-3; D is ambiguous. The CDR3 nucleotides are TGCGCCAGCAGCCAAACTTTAAGGGCAGATACGCAGTATTTT. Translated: CASSQTLRADTQYF.